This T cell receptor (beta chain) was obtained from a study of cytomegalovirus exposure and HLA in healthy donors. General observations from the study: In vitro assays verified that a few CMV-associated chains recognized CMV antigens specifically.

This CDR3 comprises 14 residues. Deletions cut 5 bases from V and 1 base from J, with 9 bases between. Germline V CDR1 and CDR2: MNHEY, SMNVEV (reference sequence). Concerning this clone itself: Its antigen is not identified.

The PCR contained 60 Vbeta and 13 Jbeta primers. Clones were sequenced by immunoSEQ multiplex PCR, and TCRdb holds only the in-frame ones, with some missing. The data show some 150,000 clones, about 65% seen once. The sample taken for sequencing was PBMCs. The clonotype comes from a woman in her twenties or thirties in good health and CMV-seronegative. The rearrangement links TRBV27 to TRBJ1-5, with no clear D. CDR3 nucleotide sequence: TGTGCCAGCAGTCCCAATCGGAGCAATCAGCCCCAGCATTTT. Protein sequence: CASSPNRSNQPQHF.